Detailed here is one T cell receptor beta chain. Its antigen is as yet unknown. This CDR3 is 13 amino acids long. Looked up from germline, CDR1 is MNHNS and CDR2 is SASEGT. J lost 4 bases, V lost 5 bases, and 1 base had no gene match. The data originate from a study of CD8 T cells in ankylosing spondylitis. Overall study findings and caveats: The authors found the disease-linked clones to be CD8+ and relatively rare in peripheral blood. For ankylosing spondylitis blood, a TCR beta motif of several highly homologous variants appeared characteristic. From matched ankylosing spondylitis synovial fluid, disease-linked clones were reportedly recovered at significantly enriched levels.

TCRdb reprocessed the 5' RACE reads via MiXCR and lists one record per CDR3 protein. The data contain almost 250,000 distinct CDR3 sequences, roughly 32% of them singletons. Sequences were obtained from blood, either unsorted or a sorted T cell fraction (not recorded which). This sequence joins TRBV6-1 and TRBJ2-3; 9 nucleotides match TRBD2. The TCR comes from a male donor with ankylosing spondylitis or in good health (not recorded which). The CDR3 coding sequence is TGTGCCAGCAGTCTAGCGGGGTCAGATACGCAGTATTTT. Amino acids: CASSLAGSDTQYF.